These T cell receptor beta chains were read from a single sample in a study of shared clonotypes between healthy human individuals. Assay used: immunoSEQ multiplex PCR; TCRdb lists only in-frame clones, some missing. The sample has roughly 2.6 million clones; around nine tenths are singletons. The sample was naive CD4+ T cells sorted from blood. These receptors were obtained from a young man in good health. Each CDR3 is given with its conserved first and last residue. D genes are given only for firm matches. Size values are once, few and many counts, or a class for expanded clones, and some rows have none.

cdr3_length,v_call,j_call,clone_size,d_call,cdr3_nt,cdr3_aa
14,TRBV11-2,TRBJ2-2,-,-,TGTGCCAGCAGCTCTCCCGGAAGTGTCGGGGAGCTGTTTTTT,CASSSPGSVGELFF
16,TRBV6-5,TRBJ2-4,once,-,TGTGCCAGCAGTTACTCGAGGGGGGTAGCCAAAAACATTCAGTACTTC,CASSYSRGVAKNIQYF
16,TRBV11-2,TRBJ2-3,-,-,TGTGCCAGCAGCCAATACCCCGGGCCTAGCAGAGATACGCAGTATTTT,CASSQYPGPSRDTQYF
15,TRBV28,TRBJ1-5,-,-,TGTGCCAGCAGTCCCGCCAGGGGTTCCAATCAGCCCCAGCATTTT,CASSPARGSNQPQHF
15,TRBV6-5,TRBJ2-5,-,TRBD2,TGTGCCAGCAGTTACTCGGGACTAGCGGTCATGGAGCAGTACTTC,CASSYSGLAVMEQYF
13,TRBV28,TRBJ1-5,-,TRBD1,TGTGCCAGCAGGACAGGGGGAGGGCAGCCCCAGCATTTT,CASRTGGGQPQHF
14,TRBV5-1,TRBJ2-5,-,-,TGCGCCAGCAGCGGAGGGACGGAAAAAGAGACCCAGTACTTC,CASSGGTEKETQYF
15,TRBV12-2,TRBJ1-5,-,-,TGTGCAAGTCGCTTGCTGGACAGGGCCCATCAGCCCCAGCATTTT,CASRLLDRAHQPQHF
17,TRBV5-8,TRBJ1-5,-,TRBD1,TGTGCCAGCAGCTTGAGTTTGACAGGGAAGGGCAATCAGCCCCAGCATTTT,CASSLSLTGKGNQPQHF
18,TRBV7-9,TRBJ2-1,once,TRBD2,TGTGCCAGCAGCCCCGAGGGACTAGCGGGCACCTCCTACAATGAGCAGTTCTTC,CASSPEGLAGTSYNEQFF
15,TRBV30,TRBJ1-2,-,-,TGTGCCTGGAGTGTAAATCGCAGGGTTAACTATGGCTACACCTTC,CAWSVNRRVNYGYTF
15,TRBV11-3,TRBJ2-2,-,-,TGTGCCAGCAGCCCTGGCAGGGCGAACACCGGGGAGCTGTTTTTT,CASSPGRANTGELFF
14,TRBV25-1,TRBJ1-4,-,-,TGTGCCAGCAGTGACCCCGGGACGGGCGAAAAACTGTTTTTT,CASSDPGTGEKLFF
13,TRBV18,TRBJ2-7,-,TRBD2,TGTGCCAGCTCACCACGACTAGCGGAGAAGCAGTACTTC,CASSPRLAEKQYF
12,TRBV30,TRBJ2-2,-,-,TGTGCCTGGACTAGTTGGCCCGGGGAGCTGTTTTTT,CAWTSWPGELFF
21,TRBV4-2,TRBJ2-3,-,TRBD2,TGTGCCAGCAGCCAAGATTTGTGGCGTAGCGGGGGGCAAGATAGCACAGATACGCAGTATTTT,CASSQDLWRSGGQDSTDTQYF
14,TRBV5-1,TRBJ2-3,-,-,TGCGCCAGCAGGGAAGGGATGAGCACAGATACGCAGTATTTT,CASREGMSTDTQYF
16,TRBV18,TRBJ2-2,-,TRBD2,TGTGCCAGCTCACCTCAGGCGGGGGTTAACACCGGGGAGCTGTTTTTT,CASSPQAGVNTGELFF
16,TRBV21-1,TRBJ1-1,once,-,TGTGCCAGCAGCAGGACTACAGGGGGGACCTACACTGAAGCTTTCTTT,CASSRTTGGTYTEAFF
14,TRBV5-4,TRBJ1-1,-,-,TGTGCCAGCAGCCCGCCGACAGTTAAGGGAGAAGCTTTCTTT,CASSPPTVKGEAFF
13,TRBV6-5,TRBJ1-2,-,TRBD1,TGTGCCAGCAGTCCTGTGACAGGGGGTGGCTACACCTTC,CASSPVTGGGYTF
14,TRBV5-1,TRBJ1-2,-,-,TGCGCCAGCAGCAGGGACTCGTCGGTCTATGGCTACACCTTC,CASSRDSSVYGYTF
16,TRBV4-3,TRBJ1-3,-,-,TGCGCCAGCAGCCAAGATACAGGAACAAGTGGAAACACCATATATTTT,CASSQDTGTSGNTIYF
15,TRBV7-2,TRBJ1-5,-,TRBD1,TGTGCCAGCAGCCCCCGGACAGGATCCAATCAGCCCCAGCATTTT,CASSPRTGSNQPQHF
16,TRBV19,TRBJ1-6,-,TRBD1,TGTGCCAGTAGTACGACGGGACAGTGGATTAGTTCACCCCTCCACTTT,CASSTTGQWISSPLHF
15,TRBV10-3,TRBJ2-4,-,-,TGTGCCATCAGTGAGTCCGGGGGCGGCGAAAACATTCAGTACTTC,CAISESGGGENIQYF
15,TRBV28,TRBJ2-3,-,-,TGTGCCAGCAGTTTACGGGGGAGTAGCACAGATACGCAGTATTTT,CASSLRGSSTDTQYF
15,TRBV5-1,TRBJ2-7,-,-,TGCGCCAGCAGCTTGGCCTTTTCGCAGGGCTACGAGCAGTACTTC,CASSLAFSQGYEQYF
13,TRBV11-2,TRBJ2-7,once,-,TGTGCCACCCAGGGACTTGGCCCCTACGAGCAGTACTTC,CATQGLGPYEQYF
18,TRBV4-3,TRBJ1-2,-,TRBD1,TGCGCCAGCAGCCAAGCTCGGACAGGCGTCAGGACTGATGATGGCTACACCTTC,CASSQARTGVRTDDGYTF
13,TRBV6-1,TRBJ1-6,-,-,TGTGCCAGCAGTGAAGCGCCTAATTCACCCCTCCACTTT,CASSEAPNSPLHF